In its sample, the clone carrying this TCR beta chain was seen a few times. Its antigen is not identified. V lost 0 bases to trimming and J lost 2 bases; unmatched junction nucleotides: 4. The CDR3 runs to 15 residues. The germline V gene has CDR1 SGHKS and CDR2 YYEKEE (reference sequence). The source of the sample is a study of T-cell memory formation after mild COVID-19. The study's findings and limits: Researchers could not confirm that second-wave clones peaking on day 37 targeted SARS-CoV-2. Among contracting clones, CD4+ were mainly CM/EM and CD8+ enriched in EMRA.

MiXCR, applied by TCRdb to the 5' RACE reads, yields one record per CDR3 protein. Here the sample spans roughly 610,000 distinct CDR3 sequences, approximately 15% being singletons. The chain combines TRBV5-5 with TRBJ2-7; 8 nucleotides line up with TRBD1. The clonotype was recovered from an adult woman who had mild COVID-19 (a few samples of this study predate the infection). Cell type and time point are not known. The sequencing input was PBMCs or a T cell subset sorted from them (not recorded which). CDR3 protein: CASSLADRDTYEQYF. DNA for the CDR3: TGTGCCAGCAGCTTGGCGGACAGGGACACCTACGAGCAGTACTTC.